One and the same sample provided the 9 T cell receptor beta chains below, sequenced in a study of beta chain features in type 1 diabetes. Study results and limitations: TCRB CDR3 length was moderately but significantly reduced in all four CD4+ subsets of Type 1 diabetes patients.

Their antigens remain unidentified. The investigators reverse transcribed all of the isolated RNA, so they sequenced expressed TCRB transcripts. The table came from immunoSEQ multiplex PCR; TCRdb's copy has only in-frame clones and leaves some out. Of a few hundred thousand clones detected, about 12% appear once; the ten largest clones hold around 0.0099%. Sequenced: naive CD4+ T cells from blood. All receptors come from a woman aged 18-35 years with type 1 diabetes.

This clone was counted a few times. The chain links TRBV7-2 to TRBJ1-5; possibly TRBD1 for D (5 bases). Germline values: CDR1 SGHTA, CDR2 FQGNSA. CDR3 size: 15 residues. Trimming removed 4 bases at V and 3 bases at J, with 13 bases between. DNA for the CDR3: TGTGCCAGCAGCTACCGGGGGGGTATCAATCAGCCCCAGCATTTT. Translating it yields CASSYRGGINQPQHF.

This clone was seen only a few times. J is TRBJ1-1 and V is TRBV5-4; tentatively, D is TRBD1 (6 bases). V lost 3 bases and J lost 3, with 15 bases in between. From germline, CDR1 is SGHNT and CDR2 YYREEE (reference sequence). The length of the CDR3 is 15 residues. The CDR3 nucleotides read TGTGCCAGCAGCTCCCAGGGGCTAGGGGACACTGAAGCTTTCTTT. This encodes CASSSQGLGDTEAFF.

V is TRBV5-1 and J is TRBJ1-2; D is uncertain. CDR3 length: 12 amino acids. Trimming stripped 5 bases from V and 5 bases from J, with 10 bases between. Germline CDR1 is SGHRS and CDR2 is YFSETQ. The CDR3 DNA sequence: TGCGCCAGCAGTTCGTCACATTATGGCTACACCTTC. It specifies CASSSSHYGYTF.

The chain joins TRBV4-3 to TRBJ1-5; no clear D gene. CDR1 is LGHNA and CDR2 is YSLEER in the germline V gene. The CDR3 extends over 17 amino acids. V dropped 3 bases and J dropped 0 bases, with 15 bases sitting between them. In DNA, the CDR3 is TGCGCCAGCAGCCAGGCATATCCCTTATATAGCAATCAGCCCCAGCATTTT. Protein product: CASSQAYPLYSNQPQHF.

This clone was counted only a few times. The chain uses TRBV7-7 and TRBJ2-1; TRBD2 might be the D (5 bases). This CDR3 is built from 16 residues. Germline V gene lookup returns CDR1 SSHAT and CDR2 FNYEAQ (reference sequence). Trimming removed 0 bases from V and 2 bases from J, with 11 bases in between. The CDR3, as DNA: TGTGCCAGCAGCTTAGCAGCGACGCGGGCCTACAATGAGCAGTTCTTC. Translated, it gives CASSLAATRAYNEQFF.

Notes on this clone: The junction differs from germline at one of its ends, possibly a read error. The genes are TRBV30 and TRBJ1-1, with 8 bases aligning to TRBD1. Germline CDR1 and CDR2: GTSNPN and SVGIG (reference sequence). CDR3 size: 12 residues. The CDR3 is CAWSKRPTGANF. In nucleotides, the CDR3 is TGTGCCTGGAGCAAACGACCGACAGGGGCGAATTTT.

The chain couples TRBV5-1 to TRBJ1-6; D is perhaps TRBD1 (5 bases). Germline lookup yields CDR1 SGHRS and CDR2 YFSETQ. The CDR3 totals 13 residues. The V and J ends lost 8 bases and 10 bases respectively, with 16 bases between them. As DNA, the CDR3 is TGCGCCAGTGGGGCGGGGGATGGATCACCCCTCCACTTT. Its translation is CASGAGDGSPLHF.

This clone has just a few counts. The genes are TRBV25-1 and TRBJ1-2, with 10 bases that match TRBD1. Germline assignment: CDR1 MGHDK and CDR2 SYGVNS. The CDR3 is 15 residues long. J gave up 3 bases and V 2 bases, and 3 bases lay outside the gene matches. The CDR3 loop is CASSELTGGDYGYTF. The CDR3 nucleotides read TGTGCCAGCAGTGAACTGACAGGGGGCGACTATGGCTACACCTTC.

The V call is TRBV4-1, the J call TRBJ1-1; unclear D gene. Germline assignment: CDR1 MGHRA and CDR2 YSYEKL. V was cut by 1 base and J by 0 bases, with 9 bases left in between. This CDR3 spans 15 amino acids. The CDR3 loop is CASSQAARMNTEAFF. The CDR3 DNA follows: TGCGCCAGCAGCCAAGCGGCCAGGATGAACACTGAAGCTTTCTTT.